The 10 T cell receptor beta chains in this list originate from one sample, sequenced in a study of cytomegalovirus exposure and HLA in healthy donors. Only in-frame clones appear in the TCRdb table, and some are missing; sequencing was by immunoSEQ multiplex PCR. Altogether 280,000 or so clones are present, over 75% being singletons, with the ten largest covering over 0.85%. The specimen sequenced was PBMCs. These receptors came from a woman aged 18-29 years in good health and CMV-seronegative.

CDR3 residues: CASSLRRGATEAFF. In nucleotides, the CDR3 is TGTGCCAGCAGTTTAAGACGGGGGGCCACTGAAGCTTTCTTT. The rearrangement uses TRBV27 and TRBJ1-1, with a weak D call TRBD1 (6 bases). This CDR3 is 14 amino acids long. Between the trimmed V and J ends, which lost 2 bases and 4 bases, there was a span of 11 bases. Germline CDR1 and CDR2: MNHEY and SMNVEV (reference sequence).

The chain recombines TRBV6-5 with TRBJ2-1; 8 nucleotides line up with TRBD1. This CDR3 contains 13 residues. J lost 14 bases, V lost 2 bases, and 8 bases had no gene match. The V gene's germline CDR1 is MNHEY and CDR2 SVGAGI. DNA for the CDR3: TGTGCCAGCAGTTACCGGACAGGGTTAAAGGAGTTCTTC. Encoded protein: CASSYRTGLKEFF.

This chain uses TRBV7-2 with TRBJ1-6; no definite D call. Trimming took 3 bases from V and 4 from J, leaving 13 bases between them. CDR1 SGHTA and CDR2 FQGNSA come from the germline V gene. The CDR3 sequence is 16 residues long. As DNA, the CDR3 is TGTGCCAGCAGCTTTGGTGCGGGAGGTTATAATTCACCCCTCCACTTT. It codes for CASSFGAGGYNSPLHF.

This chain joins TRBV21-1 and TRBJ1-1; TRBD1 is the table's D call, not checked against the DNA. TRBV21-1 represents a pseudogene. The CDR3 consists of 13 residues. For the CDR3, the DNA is TGTGCCAGCAGCAGCAGGGAGAACACTGAAGCTTTCTTT. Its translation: CASSSRENTEAFF.

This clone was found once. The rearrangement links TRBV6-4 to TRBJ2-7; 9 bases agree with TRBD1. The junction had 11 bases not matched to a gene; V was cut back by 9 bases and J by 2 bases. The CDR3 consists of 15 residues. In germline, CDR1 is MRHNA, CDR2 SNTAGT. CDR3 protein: CASILPGQGPYEQYF. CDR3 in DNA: TGTGCCAGTATCCTTCCGGGACAGGGACCCTACGAGCAGTACTTC.

Here the CDR3 reads CAWSRRGNNRSNQPQHF. CDR3 coding DNA: TGTGCCTGGAGCCGCCGGGGGAATAATCGGAGCAATCAGCCCCAGCATTTT. This chain joins TRBV30 and TRBJ1-5; D may be TRBD1 (5 bases). The CDR3 is 17 amino acids. Trimming stripped 3 bases from V and 1 base from J, with 19 bases between. Germline V lookup: CDR1 GTSNPN, CDR2 SVGIG (reference sequence).

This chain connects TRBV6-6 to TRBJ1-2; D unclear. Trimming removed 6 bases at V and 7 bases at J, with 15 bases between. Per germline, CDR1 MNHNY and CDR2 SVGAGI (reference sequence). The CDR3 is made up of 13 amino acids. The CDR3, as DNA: TGTGCCAGCAGCCCCTACGGCGGGTTTGGCTACACCTTC. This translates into CASSPYGGFGYTF.

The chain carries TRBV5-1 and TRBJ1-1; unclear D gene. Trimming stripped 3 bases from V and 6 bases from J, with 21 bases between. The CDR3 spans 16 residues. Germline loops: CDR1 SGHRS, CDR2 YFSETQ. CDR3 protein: CASSSRGSERASEAFF. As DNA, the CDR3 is TGCGCCAGCAGCTCGCGGGGATCTGAGAGGGCCTCTGAAGCTTTCTTT.

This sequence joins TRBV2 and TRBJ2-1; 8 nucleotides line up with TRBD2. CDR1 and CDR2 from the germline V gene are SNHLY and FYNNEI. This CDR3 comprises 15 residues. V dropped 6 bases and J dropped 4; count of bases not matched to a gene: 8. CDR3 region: CASRATSGPYNEQFF. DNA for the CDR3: TGTGCCAGCAGGGCTACTAGCGGCCCGTACAATGAGCAGTTCTTC. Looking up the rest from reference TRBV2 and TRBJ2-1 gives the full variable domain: EPEVTQTPSHQVTQMGQEVILRCVPISNHLYFYWYRQILGQKVEFLVSFYNNEISEKSEIFDDQFSVERPDGSNFTLKIRSTKLEDSAMYFCASRATSGPYNEQFFGPGTRLTVL.

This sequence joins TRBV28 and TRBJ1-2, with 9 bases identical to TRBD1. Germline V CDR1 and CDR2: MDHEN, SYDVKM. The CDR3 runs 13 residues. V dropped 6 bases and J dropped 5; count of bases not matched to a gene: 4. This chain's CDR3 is CASSFGQGYGYTF. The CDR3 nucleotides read TGTGCCAGCAGCTTCGGACAGGGGTATGGCTACACCTTC.